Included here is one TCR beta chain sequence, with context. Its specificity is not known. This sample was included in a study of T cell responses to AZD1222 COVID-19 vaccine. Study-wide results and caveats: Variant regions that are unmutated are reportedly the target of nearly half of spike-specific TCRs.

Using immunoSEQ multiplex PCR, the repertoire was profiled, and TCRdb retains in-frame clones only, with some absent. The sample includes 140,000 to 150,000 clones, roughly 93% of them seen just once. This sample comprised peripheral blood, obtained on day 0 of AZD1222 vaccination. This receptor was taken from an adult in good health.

The CDR3 is CASSLLAGPLRFQETQYF. Written as DNA, the CDR3 is TGTGCCAGCAGCTTACTAGCGGGACCCCTTCGCTTCCAAGAGACCCAGTACTTC. The chain combines TRBV7-9 with TRBJ2-5; 9 positions agree with TRBD2. Germline V gene data show CDR1 as SEHNR and CDR2 as FQNEAQ (reference sequence). The CDR3 covers 18 residues. V shed 2 bases, J shed 1 base, and the junction held 11 bases outside the gene matches.